The rows below give T cell receptor beta chains drawn from one sample of a study of molecular identifiers for immune sequencing clone quantification. TCRdb redid the calling of the PCR reads with MiXCR, one entry per CDR3 protein. The table lists about half a million distinct CDR3 sequences, about 21% of them singletons, with about 0.8% in the top ten. Sequencing was carried out using naive CD8+ T cells from blood, with Jurkat cell RNA spiked in. The receptors here all came from a human donor in good health. Some libraries in this study had Jurkat cell RNA spiked in. Both conserved end residues are part of each CDR3. The order of the fields is CDR3 DNA, CDR3 protein, clone size, J gene, D gene, V gene, CDR3 length. D genes are given only for firm matches. Only part of the rows carry a size: once, few, many, or a class if the clone is expanded.

CDR3 DNA: TGTGCCAGCAGTTTAGCGCCTGGGGGCTTAGAGACCCAGTACTTC
CDR3 protein: CASSLAPGGLETQYF
clone size: -
J gene: TRBJ2-5
D gene: -
V gene: TRBV12-3/TRBV12-4
CDR3 length: 15

CDR3 DNA: TGCAGTGCTTCCTCCCCGAGTAGCGGGTTATACAATGAGCAGTTCTTC
CDR3 protein: CSASSPSSGLYNEQFF
clone size: few
J gene: TRBJ2-1
D gene: TRBD2
V gene: TRBV20-1
CDR3 length: 16

CDR3 DNA: TGTGCCAGCAGTTCAGTCCCGGGACAGGGGCAGACCCAGTACTTC
CDR3 protein: CASSSVPGQGQTQYF
clone size: many
J gene: TRBJ2-5
D gene: TRBD1
V gene: TRBV7-3
CDR3 length: 15

CDR3 DNA: TGCGCCAGCAGCCTACGGGCCGCCAACGCGGAGCAGTACTTC
CDR3 protein: CASSLRAANAEQYF
clone size: -
J gene: TRBJ2-7
D gene: -
V gene: TRBV10-1
CDR3 length: 14

CDR3 DNA: TGCAGTGCGTGGACAGAGCGGGAGGGCCACTACGAGCAGTACTTC
CDR3 protein: CSAWTEREGHYEQYF
clone size: -
J gene: TRBJ2-7
D gene: TRBD2
V gene: TRBV20-1
CDR3 length: 15

CDR3 DNA: TGTGCCGCCGAAGGGGGAGGAAACTCGTGGAAAGTTCCCTTCTATGGCTACACCTTC
CDR3 protein: CAAEGGGNSWKVPFYGYTF
clone size: few
J gene: TRBJ1-2
D gene: -
V gene: TRBV28
CDR3 length: 19

CDR3 DNA: TGTGCCAGCAGCTTATACCGAAGCTCCTACAATGAGCAGTTCTTC
CDR3 protein: CASSLYRSSYNEQFF
clone size: many
J gene: TRBJ2-1
D gene: -
V gene: TRBV11-2
CDR3 length: 15

CDR3 DNA: TGTGCCAGTAGTATGACCGGGGACAGCTACGAGCAGTACTTC
CDR3 protein: CASSMTGDSYEQYF
clone size: many
J gene: TRBJ2-7
D gene: TRBD1
V gene: TRBV19
CDR3 length: 14

CDR3 DNA: TGTGCCCGAAGGGAGGGGGACTACGAGCAGTACTTC
CDR3 protein: CARREGDYEQYF
clone size: few
J gene: TRBJ2-7
D gene: -
V gene: TRBV30
CDR3 length: 12

CDR3 DNA: TGTGCCACCTCGGGAGGCACCTCCTACGAGCAGTGCTTC
CDR3 protein: CATSGGTSYEQCF
clone size: -
J gene: TRBJ2-7
D gene: TRBD2
V gene: TRBV19
CDR3 length: 13

CDR3 DNA: TGCAGTGCTAACAGAGATGGGACAGCGGATTACGAGCAGTACTTC
CDR3 protein: CSANRDGTADYEQYF
clone size: many
J gene: TRBJ2-7
D gene: TRBD1
V gene: TRBV20-1
CDR3 length: 15

CDR3 DNA: TGTGCCAGCAGCCCTAACACAGATACGCAGTATTTT
CDR3 protein: CASSPNTDTQYF
clone size: many
J gene: TRBJ2-3
D gene: -
V gene: TRBV4-1
CDR3 length: 12

CDR3 DNA: TGTGCCAGCAGTTATGGGGGTTATAGCAATCAGCCCCAGCATTTT
CDR3 protein: CASSYGGYSNQPQHF
clone size: few
J gene: TRBJ1-5
D gene: -
V gene: TRBV6-2/TRBV6-3
CDR3 length: 15

CDR3 DNA: TGTGCCTGGAGTGTAAGGTCGGGAGGTGGTACAGATACGCAGTATTTT
CDR3 protein: CAWSVRSGGGTDTQYF
clone size: -
J gene: TRBJ2-3
D gene: TRBD2
V gene: TRBV30
CDR3 length: 16

CDR3 DNA: TGTGCCAGCAGCCTGGACGGGCTGCAAGAGACCCAGTACTTC
CDR3 protein: CASSLDGLQETQYF
clone size: -
J gene: TRBJ2-5
D gene: -
V gene: TRBV7-7
CDR3 length: 14

CDR3 DNA: TGTGCCAGCAGCCCGACTGGGCCTGAGCAGTTCTTC
CDR3 protein: CASSPTGPEQFF
clone size: many
J gene: TRBJ2-1
D gene: -
V gene: TRBV12-3/TRBV12-4
CDR3 length: 12

CDR3 DNA: TGCGCCAGCAGCCAAGATACGGGGGGCAACGAGCAGTACTTC
CDR3 protein: CASSQDTGGNEQYF
clone size: few
J gene: TRBJ2-7
D gene: -
V gene: TRBV4-3
CDR3 length: 14

CDR3 DNA: TGCAGCGTTGAAGAGGGGCTAGCGGGAGACGAGCAGTACTTC
CDR3 protein: CSVEEGLAGDEQYF
clone size: many
J gene: TRBJ2-7
D gene: TRBD2
V gene: TRBV29-1
CDR3 length: 14

CDR3 DNA: TGCGCCAGCAGCCAAGGAAGACTAGCCCAAGAGACCCAGTACTTC
CDR3 protein: CASSQGRLAQETQYF
clone size: -
J gene: TRBJ2-5
D gene: TRBD2
V gene: TRBV4-3
CDR3 length: 15

CDR3 DNA: TGTGCCTCGGTGGAAAATAGCAATCAGCCCCAGCATTTT
CDR3 protein: CASVENSNQPQHF
clone size: few
J gene: TRBJ1-5
D gene: -
V gene: TRBV12-3/TRBV12-4
CDR3 length: 13

CDR3 DNA: TGTGCCAGCCGATTCTCGACTGAAGCTTTCTTT
CDR3 protein: CASRFSTEAFF
clone size: many
J gene: TRBJ1-1
D gene: -
V gene: TRBV25-1
CDR3 length: 11

CDR3 DNA: TGTGCCAGCAGTTTTATGGGCGTCCCCTATGAGCAGTTCTTC
CDR3 protein: CASSFMGVPYEQFF
clone size: -
J gene: TRBJ2-1
D gene: -
V gene: TRBV12-3/TRBV12-4
CDR3 length: 14

CDR3 DNA: TGTGCCAGCAGTCCACAAAGGGCAGGGTGGAAGAGCACAGATACGCAGTATTTT
CDR3 protein: CASSPQRAGWKSTDTQYF
clone size: -
J gene: TRBJ2-3
D gene: -
V gene: TRBV12-3/TRBV12-4
CDR3 length: 18

CDR3 DNA: TGTGCCAGCAGCCAAGACATCTACTCCACTGAAGCTTTCTTT
CDR3 protein: CASSQDIYSTEAFF
clone size: few
J gene: TRBJ1-1
D gene: -
V gene: TRBV7-6
CDR3 length: 14

CDR3 DNA: TGCGCCAGCAGCCAAGAAAGGATACAGGGCAACGCCCTAATCGATCAGCCCCAGCATTTT
CDR3 protein: CASSQERIQGNALIDQPQHF
clone size: few
J gene: TRBJ1-5
D gene: -
V gene: TRBV4-3
CDR3 length: 20

CDR3 DNA: TGTGCCAGCAGTTACTCGACAGCGGGAGGGCTCGAGCAGTACTTC
CDR3 protein: CASSYSTAGGLEQYF
clone size: -
J gene: TRBJ2-7
D gene: TRBD2
V gene: TRBV6-5
CDR3 length: 15

CDR3 DNA: TGTGCCAGCAGCCCACGGACTATCCAGCTTGCAGATACGCAGTATTTT
CDR3 protein: CASSPRTIQLADTQYF
clone size: -
J gene: TRBJ2-3
D gene: -
V gene: TRBV7-9
CDR3 length: 16

CDR3 DNA: TGCAGTGCTGCTGATTCGTCCTGGGAGCAGTACTTC
CDR3 protein: CSAADSSWEQYF
clone size: many
J gene: TRBJ2-7
D gene: -
V gene: TRBV20-1
CDR3 length: 12

CDR3 DNA: TGCAGTGCCGCGGGGGACAGATCTATCACGAACACCGGGGAGCTGTTTTTT
CDR3 protein: CSAAGDRSITNTGELFF
clone size: few
J gene: TRBJ2-2
D gene: -
V gene: TRBV20-1
CDR3 length: 17

CDR3 DNA: TGTGCCTGGAATACGGGACAGACGAACACTGAAGCTTTCTTT
CDR3 protein: CAWNTGQTNTEAFF
clone size: many
J gene: TRBJ1-1
D gene: TRBD1
V gene: TRBV30
CDR3 length: 14

CDR3 DNA: TGCAGTGCTAGAGAAACTCCGGACAGGGGCTCCTACGAGCAGTACTTC
CDR3 protein: CSARETPDRGSYEQYF
clone size: -
J gene: TRBJ2-7
D gene: TRBD1
V gene: TRBV20-1
CDR3 length: 16

CDR3 DNA: TGTGCCAGCAGCTTAGGTGTATCGGGCCGCTCCTACGAGCAGTACTTC
CDR3 protein: CASSLGVSGRSYEQYF
clone size: -
J gene: TRBJ2-7
D gene: -
V gene: TRBV11-2
CDR3 length: 16

CDR3 DNA: TGTGCCAGCAGTTTCGAACAGGTTTCTGGGGCCAACGTCCTGACTTTC
CDR3 protein: CASSFEQVSGANVLTF
clone size: many
J gene: TRBJ2-6
D gene: -
V gene: TRBV28
CDR3 length: 16

CDR3 DNA: TGTGCCAGCAGTCAGACAGCATACGAGCAGTACTTC
CDR3 protein: CASSQTAYEQYF
clone size: many
J gene: TRBJ2-7
D gene: -
V gene: TRBV25-1
CDR3 length: 12

CDR3 DNA: TGTGCCACTAAGGGGGCATCCGGGGAGCTGTTTTTT
CDR3 protein: CATKGASGELFF
clone size: -
J gene: TRBJ2-2
D gene: TRBD1
V gene: TRBV12-3/TRBV12-4
CDR3 length: 12

CDR3 DNA: TGCGCCAGCAGCCACCGAGAGGGAGGGGGCGTGGGCAATGAGCAGTTCTTC
CDR3 protein: CASSHREGGGVGNEQFF
clone size: few
J gene: TRBJ2-1
D gene: -
V gene: TRBV4-1
CDR3 length: 17

CDR3 DNA: TGTGCCAGCAGCTTAGGGTGGTTGGGCGGGGGCAGACAAACGCAGTATTTT
CDR3 protein: CASSLGWLGGGRQTQYF
clone size: many
J gene: TRBJ2-3
D gene: -
V gene: TRBV7-2
CDR3 length: 17

CDR3 DNA: TGTGCCAGCAGTTCCGGACTTCTTAACACTGAAGCTTTCTTT
CDR3 protein: CASSSGLLNTEAFF
clone size: many
J gene: TRBJ1-1
D gene: -
V gene: TRBV6-5
CDR3 length: 14

CDR3 DNA: TGCGCCAGCAGGGACAGGGGTTTGGTCACAGATACGCAGTATTTT
CDR3 protein: CASRDRGLVTDTQYF
clone size: many
J gene: TRBJ2-3
D gene: TRBD1
V gene: TRBV5-1
CDR3 length: 15

CDR3 DNA: TGTGCCAGCAGTTACAAGGGGCCCTACCCCAACGAGCAGTACTTC
CDR3 protein: CASSYKGPYPNEQYF
clone size: -
J gene: TRBJ2-7
D gene: -
V gene: TRBV6-2/TRBV6-3
CDR3 length: 15

CDR3 DNA: TGTGCCAGCAGCTATGGGACCCCGGCGTCGAGGGAGTTCTTC
CDR3 protein: CASSYGTPASREFF
clone size: few
J gene: TRBJ2-1
D gene: -
V gene: TRBV11-2
CDR3 length: 14

CDR3 DNA: TGTGCCAGCAGTCCGGACGGGGCCTACGAGCAGTACTTC
CDR3 protein: CASSPDGAYEQYF
clone size: many
J gene: TRBJ2-7
D gene: -
V gene: TRBV7-9
CDR3 length: 13

CDR3 DNA: TGTGCCAGCAGCTTACATCCTAGCGGGTACGAGCAGTACTTC
CDR3 protein: CASSLHPSGYEQYF
clone size: few
J gene: TRBJ2-7
D gene: TRBD2
V gene: TRBV7-2
CDR3 length: 14

CDR3 DNA: TGTGCCAGCAGCCGTAGACAGGGCCTCTACGAGCAGTACTTC
CDR3 protein: CASSRRQGLYEQYF
clone size: few
J gene: TRBJ2-7
D gene: TRBD1
V gene: TRBV6-6
CDR3 length: 14

CDR3 DNA: TGTGCCAGTAGGGACTCAAGAAATACGCAGTATTTT
CDR3 protein: CASRDSRNTQYF
clone size: many
J gene: TRBJ2-3
D gene: -
V gene: TRBV19
CDR3 length: 12

CDR3 DNA: TGTGCCAGCAGCCTACCCTCATGGACAACTAATGAAAAACTGTTTTTT
CDR3 protein: CASSLPSWTTNEKLFF
clone size: -
J gene: TRBJ1-4
D gene: -
V gene: TRBV7-9
CDR3 length: 16

CDR3 DNA: TGCAGCGTTGTGCAGGACGACAATGAGCAGTTCTTC
CDR3 protein: CSVVQDDNEQFF
clone size: few
J gene: TRBJ2-1
D gene: -
V gene: TRBV29-1
CDR3 length: 12

CDR3 DNA: TGTGCCAGCAGCTTGGCCCTGGCGTACAATGAGCAGTTCTTC
CDR3 protein: CASSLALAYNEQFF
clone size: -
J gene: TRBJ2-1
D gene: -
V gene: TRBV5-5
CDR3 length: 14

CDR3 DNA: TGCGCCAGCAGAATTGGCGGGATTAGCACAGATACGCAGTATTTT
CDR3 protein: CASRIGGISTDTQYF
clone size: -
J gene: TRBJ2-3
D gene: -
V gene: TRBV4-1
CDR3 length: 15

CDR3 DNA: TGTGCCAGCAGCCAGGGTTGGGGTCTAAACACTGAAGCTTTCTTT
CDR3 protein: CASSQGWGLNTEAFF
clone size: few
J gene: TRBJ1-1
D gene: -
V gene: TRBV5-4
CDR3 length: 15

CDR3 DNA: TGTGCCAGCGGACTGAGCTCCTATAATTCACCCCTCCACTTT
CDR3 protein: CASGLSSYNSPLHF
clone size: many
J gene: TRBJ1-6
D gene: -
V gene: TRBV21-1
CDR3 length: 14

CDR3 DNA: TGTGCCAGCAGCCTAGTCGAATTGGGACGGCGAGGACCAAACAATGAGCAGTTCTTC
CDR3 protein: CASSLVELGRRGPNNEQFF
clone size: -
J gene: TRBJ2-1
D gene: -
V gene: TRBV21-1
CDR3 length: 19

CDR3 DNA: TGTGCCAGCAGCTCCTGGTTCGGGACTAGCGGATCCTACAATGAGCAGTTCTTC
CDR3 protein: CASSSWFGTSGSYNEQFF
clone size: -
J gene: TRBJ2-1
D gene: TRBD2
V gene: TRBV11-2
CDR3 length: 18